The clone carrying this TCR beta chain was counted only a few times. Antigen unknown. The J segment lost 4 bases and the V segment lost 8 bases, leaving 6 bases of the junction unmatched. The CDR3 spans 13 residues. These data originate in a study of post-analysis software for immune sequencing data. Study findings and constraints: Controls had significantly higher normalized Chao1 diversity than multiple sclerosis patients. The study found TRBV5-6, TRBV5-1 and TRBV20-1 among five TRBV segments more frequent in patients than controls.

TCR beta libraries were prepared from cDNA with unique molecular identifiers. The T cell input of about 1 to 10 million gave roughly 460,000 cDNA molecules. TCRdb re-analysed the PCR reads in MiXCR, keeping a single row per CDR3 protein. Of under 200,000 distinct CDR3 sequences in the sample, about 36% were seen once. The specimen was blood, collected after autologous hematopoietic stem cell transplantation. V gene TRBV12-3 or TRBV12-4 combines with J gene TRBJ2-7, with 9 bases aligning to TRBD1. The TCR sequence derives from a girl between 5 and 17 years old with multiple sclerosis. CDR3 protein: CASVETGGYEQYF. The CDR3 nucleotides read TGTGCCAGCGTGGAGACAGGGGGGTACGAGCAGTACTTC.